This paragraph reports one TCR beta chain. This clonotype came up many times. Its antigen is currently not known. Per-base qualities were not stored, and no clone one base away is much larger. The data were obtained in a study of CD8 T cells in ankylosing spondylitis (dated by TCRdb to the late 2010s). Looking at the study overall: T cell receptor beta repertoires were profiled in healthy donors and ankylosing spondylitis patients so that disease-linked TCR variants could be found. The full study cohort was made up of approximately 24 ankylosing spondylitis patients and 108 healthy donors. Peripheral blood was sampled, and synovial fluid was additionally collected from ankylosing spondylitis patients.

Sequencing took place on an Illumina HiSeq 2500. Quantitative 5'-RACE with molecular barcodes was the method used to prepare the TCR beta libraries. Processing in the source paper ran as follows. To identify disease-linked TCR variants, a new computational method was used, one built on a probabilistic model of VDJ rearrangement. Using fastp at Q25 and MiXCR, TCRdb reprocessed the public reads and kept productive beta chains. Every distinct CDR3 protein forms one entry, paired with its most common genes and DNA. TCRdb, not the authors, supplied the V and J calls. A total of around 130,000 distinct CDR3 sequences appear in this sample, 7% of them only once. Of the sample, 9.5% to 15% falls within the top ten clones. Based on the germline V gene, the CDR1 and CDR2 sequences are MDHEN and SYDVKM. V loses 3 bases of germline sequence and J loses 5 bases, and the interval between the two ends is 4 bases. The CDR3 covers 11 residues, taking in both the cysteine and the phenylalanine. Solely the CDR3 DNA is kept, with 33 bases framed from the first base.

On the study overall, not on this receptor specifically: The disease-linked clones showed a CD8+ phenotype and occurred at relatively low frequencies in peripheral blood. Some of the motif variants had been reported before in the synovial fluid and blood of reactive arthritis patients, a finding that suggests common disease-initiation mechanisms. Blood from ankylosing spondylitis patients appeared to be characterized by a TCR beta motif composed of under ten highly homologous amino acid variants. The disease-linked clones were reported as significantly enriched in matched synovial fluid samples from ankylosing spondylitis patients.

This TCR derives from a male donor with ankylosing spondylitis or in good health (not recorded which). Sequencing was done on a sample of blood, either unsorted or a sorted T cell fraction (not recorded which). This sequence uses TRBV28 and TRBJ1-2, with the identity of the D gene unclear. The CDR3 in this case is CASSFQYGYTF. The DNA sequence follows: TGTGCCAGCAGTTTTCAGTATGGCTACACCTTC.